The present TCR beta chain was sequenced within a study of cytomegalovirus exposure and HLA in healthy donors. Regarding the study as a whole: Sequences of the TCR beta chain were said to predict the HLA-A and HLA-B alleles of most subjects accurately. In a later analysis, the majority of CMV-associated beta chains seemingly showed HLA restriction.

The records omit this donor's CMV serostatus. Trimming left V 2 bases short and J 1 base short, with 9 bases between. This CDR3 is 15 amino acids long. Per germline, CDR1 SGHTA and CDR2 FQGNSA. In the PCR, 60 Vbeta and 13 Jbeta primers were used. As originally analysed: Unique TCR beta chains numbered approximately 80 million in a later analysis, with around 10 million shared. TCRdb's table, derived via immunoSEQ multiplex PCR, lists solely in-frame clones and lacks some. From that table come the V and J calls and clone size; the DNA was used to work out D and trimming. The table lists about 180,000 clones, about 69% of them singletons. There are a few counts of this clone. Its matching antigen is unknown.

The origin of this receptor is a human donor in good health. The sample was PBMCs. This chain connects TRBV7-2 to TRBJ1-3; D remains unclear. Here the CDR3 reads CASSLMRGSGNTIYF. In DNA, the CDR3 is TGTGCCAGCAGCTTAATGCGCGGGTCTGGAAACACCATATATTTT.